Given below is one T cell receptor beta chain in context. Its antigen is not identified. Each sample had two DNA replicates, about 0.5 ug blood or about 1.5 ug tissue. The table came from immunoSEQ multiplex PCR; TCRdb's copy has only in-frame clones and leaves some out. Of over 40,000 clones listed, about 77% are singletons. This entry belongs to a study of early stage breast cancer tumors. Overall study findings and caveats: Tumors had around 2.3-fold higher T cell density than normal breast.

The CDR3 is 15 residues long. V lost 0 bases and J lost 3, with 13 bases in between. Germline CDR1 SGHRS, CDR2 YFSETQ. Sequencing was performed on blood. This chain joins TRBV5-1 and TRBJ2-7; possibly TRBD1 or TRBD2 for D (5 bases each). The source is a person in their 40s with breast cancer. CDR3 region: CASSLAAGTGYEQYF. The CDR3 DNA reads as TGCGCCAGCAGCTTGGCCGCAGGGACCGGCTACGAGCAGTACTTC.